This paragraph reports one T cell receptor (beta chain). Its antigen is still unknown. This sample is part of a study of blood T cells in healthy people across ages. Study outcomes and limitations: Estimated diversity that came from one million T cells was considered an underestimate. While age rose, TCR beta diversity per million T cells dropped in a roughly linear way.

The use of a sample-barcoded 5' primer and a J-beta primer mix characterized a second PCR of roughly 6 to 11 cycles. At least 2.5 million CDR3-containing paired-end reads were obtained per sample. In TCRdb, the 5' RACE reads were re-called with MiXCR into one record per CDR3 protein. The data hold 700,000 to 850,000 distinct CDR3 sequences, with less than 70% observed a single time. The receptor comes from an older man in good health. Sequencing was carried out using blood.

The CDR3 coding sequence is TGTGCCAGCAGTCGCCCCGGGACCAAAGATACGCAGTATTTT. Its protein product is CASSRPGTKDTQYF. This chain links TRBV25-1 with TRBJ2-3, with D perhaps matching TRBD1 or TRBD2 (5 bases each). The CDR3 loop spans 14 amino acids. Per the germline V gene, CDR1 is MGHDK and CDR2 is SYGVNS. Trimming pared 5 bases from V and 5 bases from J, leaving 14 bases between.